Presented here are 17 T cell receptor beta chains from one specimen sequenced in a study of long-term antiretroviral therapy in people with HIV (dated by TCRdb to between 2021 and 2024). The immunoSEQ hsTCRB v3.0 assay was used at survey level resolution to sequence the TRB variable region. TCRdb carries this immuneACCESS record with in-frame sequences only. Its versions omit some clonotypes, under half of them owing to an unresolved V gene in the studies checked, with the rest unexplained. The sample has tens of thousands of clones on record, 75% to 90% of them singletons. The ten largest account for approximately 7% of the sample. This sample comprised unsorted PBMCs, obtained 0.3 years after starting antiretroviral therapy. The receptor set was obtained from a man aged 40-49 years with HIV.

This chain uses TRBV7-2 with TRBJ1-5; D ambiguous. This CDR3 spans 12 amino acids. V gave up 3 bases and J gave up 3 bases, with 3 bases separating them. Germline V gene sequence: CDR1 SGHTA, CDR2 FQGNSA. CDR3 protein: CASSFPNQPQHF. CDR3 nucleotide sequence: TGTGCCAGCAGCTTTCCCAATCAGCCCCAGCATTTT.

The chain is built from TRBV20-1 and TRBJ1-1; D gene ambiguous. The CDR3 loop spans 11 amino acids. V was shortened by 0 bases and J by 7 bases, with 6 bases between the two germline ends. CDR1 DFQATT and CDR2 SNEGSKA come from the germline V gene (reference sequence). The CDR3 loop is CSARDAIEAFF. CDR3 nucleotide sequence: TGCAGTGCTAGAGATGCGATTGAAGCTTTCTTT.

The chain has TRBV27 and TRBJ2-5; D gene uncertain. V shed 5 bases and J shed 0 bases, with 13 bases lying between them. There are 15 residues in the CDR3. Germline V lookup: CDR1 MNHEY, CDR2 SMNVEV (reference sequence). The CDR3 coding sequence is TGTGCCAGCAGTGCTCTTACACTGTACCAAGAGACCCAGTACTTC. Translating gives CASSALTLYQETQYF.

CDR3 sequence: CASSPYGLRTSTDTQYF. The CDR3 DNA sequence: TGTGCCAGCAGCCCATACGGTCTTAGGACTAGCACAGATACGCAGTATTTT. This chain links TRBV7-2 with TRBJ2-3; TRBD2 is a possible D gene (5 bases). The CDR3 runs to 17 residues. V lost 5 bases and J lost 0, with 18 bases in between. Germline CDR1 and CDR2: SGHTA and FQGNSA.

The CDR3 DNA follows: TGCGCCAGCAGCACAGGGACGGGCACCTACGAGCAGTACTTC. This translates into CASSTGTGTYEQYF. This chain uses TRBV5-1 with TRBJ2-7; D may be TRBD1 (6 bases). The CDR3 is made up of 14 amino acids. CDR1 SGHRS and CDR2 YFSETQ come from the germline V gene. V lost 4 bases to trimming and J lost 2 bases, with 13 bases between them.

The sample holds a few counts of this clone. V is TRBV5-1 and J is TRBJ2-7, with D perhaps given as TRBD1 or TRBD2 (6 bases each). This CDR3 comprises 15 residues. The germline V gene has CDR1 SGHRS and CDR2 YFSETQ. With 0 bases removed from V and 6 bases from J, the gap between germline ends came to 16 bases. The CDR3 is CASSLVGGTPIEQYF. DNA for the CDR3: TGCGCCAGCAGCTTGGTAGGGGGGACTCCTATCGAGCAGTACTTC.

This clone was found a few times. V is TRBV5-1 and J is TRBJ1-1; the D is unclear. V lost 0 bases and J lost 1, with 4 bases in between. The V gene's germline CDR1 is SGHRS and CDR2 YFSETQ. This CDR3 is 13 amino acids long. CDR3 protein: CASSLETNTEAFF. CDR3 DNA sequence: TGCGCCAGCAGCTTGGAAACGAACACTGAAGCTTTCTTT.

This chain connects TRBV5-1 to TRBJ2-5; D may be TRBD1 (6 bases). V was pared by 4 bases and J by 5 bases, with 15 bases between. Per germline, CDR1 SGHRS and CDR2 YFSETQ. The CDR3 sequence is 14 residues long. CDR3 sequence reads: CASSPGTGIETQYF. CDR3 coding DNA: TGCGCCAGCAGCCCGGGCACAGGGATTGAGACCCAGTACTTC.

The CDR3 DNA reads TGTGCCAGCAGCTTAGTTCGCGGCCCGAGCTACAATGAGCAGTTCTTC. It encodes CASSLVRGPSYNEQFF. This chain uses TRBV7-2 with TRBJ2-1; D uncertain. Trimming cost V 1 base and J 3 bases, with 13 bases left between them. The CDR3 loop spans 16 amino acids. CDR1 is SGHTA, CDR2 FQGNSA, per germline.

The J gene is TRBJ2-5, the V gene TRBV10-3; 10 nucleotides align to TRBD2. Germline V gives CDR1 ENHRY, CDR2 SYGVKD. The ends lost 6 bases at V and 4 bases at J; junction bases unmatched: 8. The CDR3 consists of 15 residues. The CDR3 coding sequence is TGTGCCATCAGGGGAGCGGGAGGGGATTTAGAGACCCAGTACTTC. It is translated as CAIRGAGGDLETQYF.

The chain employs TRBV21-1 and TRBJ1-1. TRBV21-1 is listed as a pseudogene. The CDR3 is made up of 14 amino acids. The CDR3 DNA sequence: TGTGCCAGCAGCGTCTCCGGGGAGAACACTGAAGCTTTCTTT. Translated: CASSVSGENTEAFF.

The chain is built from TRBV4-3 and TRBJ2-1, with 8 bases matching TRBD1. The CDR3 has 14 amino acids. The V gene's germline CDR1 is LGHNA and CDR2 YSLEER. The junction had 8 bases not matched to a gene; V was cut back by 6 bases and J by 7 bases. CDR3 sequence reads: CASSFTGGGNEQFF. In DNA form, the CDR3 reads TGCGCCAGCAGTTTTACAGGGGGTGGAAATGAGCAGTTCTTC.

As to this clone: One end of the junction fails to match germline, which may point to a read error. This chain joins TRBV28 and TRBJ1-2; a weak D match, TRBD1 (6 bases). Germline-derived CDR1 and CDR2 are MDHEN and SYDVKM. The CDR3 totals 14 residues. The CDR3 is CASSFPGGGSPILF. CDR3 nucleotide sequence: TGTGCCAGCAGTTTCCCGGGGGGGGGCAGCCCTATACTCTTC.

The rearrangement links TRBV7-2 to TRBJ1-5; weak D call: TRBD1 (5 bases). The germline gives CDR1 SGHTA, CDR2 FQGNSA. There are 14 residues in the CDR3. V lost 5 bases to trimming and J lost 2 bases, with 10 bases between them. In DNA form, the CDR3 reads TGTGCCAGCAGCCAGGGTGGCGGCAATCAGCCCCAGCATTTT. It specifies CASSQGGGNQPQHF. The full variable domain, completed using reference TRBV7-2 and TRBJ1-5, is GAGVSQSPSNKVTEKGKDVELRCDPISGHTALYWYRQSLGQGLEFLIYFQGNSAPDKSGLPSDRFSAERTGGSVSTLTIQRTQQEDSAVYLCASSQGGGNQPQHFGDGTRLSIL.

The chain carries TRBV7-6 and TRBJ1-3; TRBD1 might be the D (6 bases). Trimming left V 2 bases short and J 8 bases short, with 16 bases between. CDR1 is SGHVS and CDR2 is FNYEAQ in the germline V gene. This CDR3 has 15 residues. DNA for the CDR3: TGTGCCAGCAGCTTAACCCCGGGCCCAGGGGACACCATATATTTT. Its translation: CASSLTPGPGDTIYF.

This chain joins TRBV11-2 and TRBJ2-7; TRBD2 agrees at 11 bases. The CDR3 has 16 residues. The V gene's germline CDR1 is SGHAT and CDR2 FQNNGV. J was trimmed by 4 bases and V by 5 bases; bases with no gene match: 10. CDR3 amino acids: CASSLRRASGRYEQYF. The CDR3 bases are TGTGCCAGCAGCCTCCGACGGGCTAGCGGGAGGTACGAGCAGTACTTC. Complete variable domain (other parts from reference TRBV11-2 and TRBJ2-7): EAGVAQSPRYKIIEKRQSVAFWCNPISGHATLYWYQQILGQGPKLLIQFQNNGVVDDSQLPKDRFSAERLKGVDSTLKIQPAKLEDSAVYLCASSLRRASGRYEQYFGPGTRLTVT.

V and J are TRBV7-6 and TRBJ2-7; the match to TRBD2 covers 7 bases. V dropped 5 bases and J dropped 6; count of bases not matched to a gene: 10. The CDR3 length is 14 residues. The germline V gene encodes CDR1 SGHVS and CDR2 FNYEAQ. In DNA form, the CDR3 reads TGTGCCAGCAGCCCCCAGCGGGGAATGGGCGAGCAGTACTTC. Its protein product is CASSPQRGMGEQYF.